The 21 T cell receptor beta chains given below trace back to one sample, sequenced in a study of regulatory T cells in long-lasting Graves disease. As to time point: newly diagnosed GD, antithyroid drugs for less than 3 months. The authors made the TCR library using RNA they extracted from PBMCs. Both iRepertoire HTBI primers and Arm-PCR of CDR3 regions were used to build the TCR beta libraries. TCRdb recomputed calls from the multiplex PCR reads with MiXCR, one row per CDR3 protein. The data hold 580,000 or so distinct CDR3 sequences, with around 15% observed a single time. This sample was shared with a second study, whose subject was T cells in Graves' hyperthyroidism and ophthalmopathy.

This specimen was peripheral blood mononuclear cells (PBMCs), taken at new diagnosis, from a patient treated with antithyroid drugs. The source is a man between 18 and 29 years old with Graves disease.

V usage is TRBV5-1 and J usage is TRBJ2-2; a weak D match, TRBD2 (6 bases). The germline gives CDR1 SGHRS, CDR2 YFSETQ. V was pared by 2 bases and J by 4 bases, with 12 bases between. The CDR3 covers 15 residues. The CDR3 DNA reads as TGCGCCAGCAGCTTTAGCAGGGAGGCCACCGGGGAGCTGTTTTTT. Its translation is CASSFSREATGELFF.

V usage is TRBV20-1 and J usage is TRBJ2-2; 8 bases agree with TRBD2. The germline gives CDR1 DFQATT, CDR2 SNEGSKA (reference sequence). Germline trimming cut 6 bases from V and 4 bases from J; bases unmatched to any gene: 16. The CDR3 is 17 residues long. CDR3 amino acids: CSANAAGLAGFTGELFF. The CDR3 nucleotides are TGCAGTGCCAACGCAGCGGGGCTAGCGGGCTTCACCGGGGAGCTGTTTTTT.

Comments on this clonotype: This may be a read error, as it is one base from a much larger clone. CDR3 nucleotide sequence: TGTGCCAGCGGTTTGGAGGGGCGGTTGTTCCAACAGGGAGGTGGCTACACCTTC. This encodes CASGLEGRLFQQGGGYTF. The chain uses TRBV27 and TRBJ1-2; D may be TRBD1 (6 bases). There are 18 residues in the CDR3. Germline lookup yields CDR1 MNHEY and CDR2 SMNVEV (reference sequence).

This clonotype was seen many times. The rearrangement uses TRBV28 and TRBJ1-1; maybe TRBD1 (5 bases). The CDR3 length is 13 residues. The germline gives CDR1 MDHEN, CDR2 SYDVKM. V lost 3 bases to trimming and J lost 11 bases, with 16 bases between them. In nucleotides, the CDR3 is TGTGCCAGCAGTTTTGCGGGGGGACGGGACGCTTTCTTT. Translating gives CASSFAGGRDAFF.

This clonotype was seen a handful of times. A read error may explain this, as a much larger clone is one base away. The V gene is TRBV5-1, the J gene TRBJ2-3; TRBD1 aligns across 7 bases. The germline gives CDR1 SGHRS, CDR2 YFSETQ. The CDR3 runs 16 residues. Trimming took 2 bases from V and 0 from J; bases not matched to a gene: 6. In DNA form, the CDR3 reads TGCGCCAGCAGCTTCAGACAGGGACCTAGCACAGATACGCAGTATTTT. It encodes CASSFRQGPSTDTQYF.

This clonotype came up a few times. V and J are TRBV27 and TRBJ1-2, with D possibly matching TRBD1 (6 bases). This CDR3 contains 13 residues. Per the germline V gene, CDR1 is MNHEY and CDR2 is SMNVEV (reference sequence). The V and J ends lost 6 bases and 4 bases respectively, with 12 bases between them. In DNA form, the CDR3 reads TGTGCCAGCAGCGCACAGGGCCCCTATGGCTACACCTTC. Its protein is CASSAQGPYGYTF.

The chain uses TRBV27 and TRBJ1-5; D remains unclear. The V and J ends lost 5 bases and 5 bases respectively, with 10 bases between them. Germline V gene data show CDR1 as MNHEY and CDR2 as SMNVEV (reference sequence). The CDR3 is 13 amino acids. The CDR3 here is CASSRTLDQPQHF. DNA for the CDR3: TGTGCCAGCAGTAGGACCCTTGATCAGCCCCAGCATTTT.

This clonotype was observed at least ten times. This chain uses TRBV13 with TRBJ2-3; maybe TRBD2 (6 bases). V was clipped by 8 bases and J by 1 base, with 13 bases between them. The CDR3 is 14 amino acids. Per the germline V gene, CDR1 is PRHDT and CDR2 is FYEKMQ (reference sequence). The CDR3 DNA follows: TGTGCCAGCTCTAACGGGAGAGGCACAGATACGCAGTATTTT. Encoded protein: CASSNGRGTDTQYF.

The chain recombines TRBV2 with TRBJ2-1; no reliable D call. The CDR3 has 17 residues. Germline V gene data show CDR1 as SNHLY and CDR2 as FYNNEI. V dropped 5 bases and J dropped 0 bases, with 17 bases sitting between them. CDR3 protein: CASSSLLIASSYNEQFF. The CDR3 bases are TGTGCCAGCAGTTCCTTGCTTATAGCCAGCTCCTACAATGAGCAGTTCTTC.

This clonotype has only a few counts. The V call is TRBV6-1, the J call TRBJ2-3, with 8 nucleotides matching TRBD2. After removal of 5 bases from V and 5 bases from J, the junction contained 12 bases not matched to a gene. Germline CDR1 is MNHNS and CDR2 is SASEGT. This CDR3 has 16 residues. CDR3 bases: TGTGCCAGCAGTCCACTTAGCGGGACGCCCGGAGATACGCAGTATTTT. Its translation: CASSPLSGTPGDTQYF.

This clonotype was seen repeatedly, ten times or more. The V gene is TRBV5-5, the J gene TRBJ2-1; TRBD1 aligns across 8 bases. V was pared by 4 bases and J by 9 bases, with 6 bases of the junction left unmatched. From germline, CDR1 is SGHKS and CDR2 YYEKEE (reference sequence). The CDR3 consists of 13 residues. As DNA, the CDR3 is TGTGCCAGCAGCCTGGGGACAGGCCCTGAGCAGTTCTTC. This gives the protein CASSLGTGPEQFF.

The V and J genes are TRBV5-1 and TRBJ1-6; 8 bases align to TRBD1. Trimming at V came to 4 bases and at J to 9 bases, leaving 12 bases not matched to a gene. CDR3 length equals 16 residues. Germline V lookup: CDR1 SGHRS, CDR2 YFSETQ. For the CDR3, the DNA is TGCGCCAGCAGCCACAGCAAACAGGGGGTTTTTTCACCCCTCCACTTT. Its protein is CASSHSKQGVFSPLHF.

This clonotype was recorded at least ten times. The genes are TRBV7-9 and TRBJ2-5; D is undetermined. The CDR3 is made up of 13 amino acids. The germline V and J ends were trimmed by 5 bases and 5 bases, with 12 bases remaining between them. The germline gives CDR1 SEHNR, CDR2 FQNEAQ (reference sequence). The CDR3 sequence: CASSPSLLETQYF. CDR3 in DNA: TGTGCCAGCAGCCCCTCACTGCTGGAGACCCAGTACTTC.

This clonotype was recorded many times. The chain combines TRBV28 with TRBJ2-1, with TRBD2 as a possible D gene (6 bases). Germline values: CDR1 MDHEN, CDR2 SYDVKM. The CDR3 has 15 amino acids. Trimming left V 8 bases short and J 2 bases short, with 16 bases between. DNA for the CDR3: TGTGCCAGCTCATGGAGGAGGGGCACCTACAATGAGCAGTTCTTC. Protein sequence: CASSWRRGTYNEQFF. The full variable domain, rest sourced from reference TRBV28 and TRBJ2-1, is DVKVTQSSRYLVKRTGEKVFLECVQDMDHENMFWYRQDPGLGLRLIYFSYDVKMKEKGDIPEGYSVSREKKERFSLILESASTNQTSMYLCASSWRRGTYNEQFFGPGTRLTVL.

There are many counts of this clonotype. V and J are TRBV28 and TRBJ1-2, with D perhaps TRBD1 (5 bases). This CDR3 is built from 16 residues. From germline, CDR1 is MDHEN and CDR2 SYDVKM. Trimming stripped 5 bases from V and 0 bases from J, with 16 bases between. CDR3 bases: TGTGCCAGCAGTCGGGGGGGTGGGCGGTCTAACTATGGCTACACCTTC. It translates to CASSRGGGRSNYGYTF.

This clonotype was counted at least ten times. The rearrangement joins TRBV28 to TRBJ2-1; unclear D gene. Trimming took 3 bases from V and 5 from J, leaving 11 bases between them. Per germline, CDR1 MDHEN and CDR2 SYDVKM. This CDR3 is 14 amino acids long. CDR3 in DNA: TGTGCCAGCAGTTTCCCAGTGGGCAACAATGAGCAGTTCTTC. Amino acid sequence: CASSFPVGNNEQFF.

Remarks on this clonotype: Just one base apart from a much larger clone, this may be a read error. The chain carries TRBV7-8 and TRBJ2-2; D perhaps matches TRBD1 (7 bases). CDR1 is SGHVS and CDR2 is FQNEAQ in the germline V gene. The CDR3 is made up of 15 amino acids. CDR3 nucleotides: TGTGCCAGCAGCCAGGGGGGATGGCGTATCGGGGAGCTGTCTTTT. Its protein is CASSQGGWRIGELSF.

This chain connects TRBV6-9 to TRBJ2-2; 16 bases are a match to TRBD2. The V gene's germline CDR1 is MNHGY and CDR2 SVAAGI. V trimming: 3 bases; J trimming: 3 bases; junction bases outside the gene matches: 4. This CDR3 spans 18 amino acids. This CDR3 is CASSYWGLAGGDTGELFF. The CDR3 bases are TGTGCCAGCAGTTACTGGGGACTAGCGGGAGGGGACACCGGGGAGCTGTTTTTT.

In this sample, this clonotype turned up many times. The chain joins TRBV27 to TRBJ2-6; D assignment may be TRBD1 or TRBD2 (5 bases each). V lost 6 bases and J lost 2, with 20 bases in between. CDR3 length: 18 residues. Germline CDR1 MNHEY, CDR2 SMNVEV (reference sequence). The CDR3: CASRYDRPVGAGANVLTF. The DNA for the CDR3 is TGTGCCAGCAGATACGACCGTCCCGTGGGGGCTGGGGCCAACGTCCTGACTTTC.

This clonotype was seen a handful of times. J is TRBJ2-5 and V is TRBV18; D ambiguous. CDR1 KGHSH and CDR2 LQKENI come from the germline V gene. The CDR3 totals 13 residues. The ends were cut back, 3 bases at V and 1 base at J, with 6 bases in the middle. CDR3 residues: CASSPNFQETQYF. In DNA, the CDR3 is TGTGCCAGCTCACCTAACTTCCAAGAGACCCAGTACTTC.

The V and J genes are TRBV20-1 and TRBJ2-7, with TRBD2 identical over 8 bases. CDR1 DFQATT and CDR2 SNEGSKA come from the germline V gene (reference sequence). CDR3 length equals 15 residues. V dropped 0 bases and J dropped 0; count of bases not matched to a gene: 4. CDR3 nucleotide sequence: TGCAGTGCTAGAGAACCCGGGAGGGACTCCTACGAGCAGTACTTC. Translating it yields CSAREPGRDSYEQYF.